The T cell receptor (beta chain) under discussion was sequenced for a study of yellow fever vaccine responses in identical twins. Study-wide results and caveats: Reportedly, twins' vaccine T cell responses looked partly convergent and partly personalized.

V lost 3 bases and J 3 bases, leaving 11 bases between the germline ends. The CDR3 has 13 residues. Germline lookup yields CDR1 DFQATT and CDR2 SNEGSKA (reference sequence). TCRdb processed the RT-PCR reads anew with MiXCR; each CDR3 protein has one entry. The sample yields about 13,000 distinct CDR3 sequences, about four fifths seen once. Note on this clonotype: As yet, its antigen is unknown.

This TCR was sampled from a woman aged 18 to 35 who received the yellow fever vaccine. The chain couples TRBV20-1 to TRBJ1-2; D remains unclear. The specimen was T cells from blood (PBMCs), unsorted or a sorted subset (not recorded which), collected before or after yellow fever vaccination (not recorded which). The CDR3, as DNA: TGCAGTGCTAGTCCCCCAATGGACTATGGCTACACCTTC. Translating it yields CSASPPMDYGYTF.